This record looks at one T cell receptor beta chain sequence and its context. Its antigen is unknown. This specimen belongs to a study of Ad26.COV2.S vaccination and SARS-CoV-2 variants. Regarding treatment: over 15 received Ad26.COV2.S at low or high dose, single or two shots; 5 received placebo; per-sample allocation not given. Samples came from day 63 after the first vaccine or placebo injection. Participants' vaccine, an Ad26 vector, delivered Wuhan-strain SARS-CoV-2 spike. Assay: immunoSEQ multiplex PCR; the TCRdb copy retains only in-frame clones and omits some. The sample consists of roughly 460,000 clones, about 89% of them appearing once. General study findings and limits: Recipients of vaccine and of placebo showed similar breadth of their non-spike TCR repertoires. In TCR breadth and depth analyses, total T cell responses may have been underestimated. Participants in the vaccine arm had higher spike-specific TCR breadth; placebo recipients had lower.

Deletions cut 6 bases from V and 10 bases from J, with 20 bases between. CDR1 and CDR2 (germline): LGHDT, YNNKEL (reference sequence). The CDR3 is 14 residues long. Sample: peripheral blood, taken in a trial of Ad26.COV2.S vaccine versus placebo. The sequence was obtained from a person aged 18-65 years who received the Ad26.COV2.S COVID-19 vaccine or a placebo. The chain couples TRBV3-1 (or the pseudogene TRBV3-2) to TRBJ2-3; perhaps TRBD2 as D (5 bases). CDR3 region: CASSFDPSTPPQYF. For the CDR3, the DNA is TGTGCCAGCAGTTTCGACCCTAGCACCCCCCCGCAGTATTTT.